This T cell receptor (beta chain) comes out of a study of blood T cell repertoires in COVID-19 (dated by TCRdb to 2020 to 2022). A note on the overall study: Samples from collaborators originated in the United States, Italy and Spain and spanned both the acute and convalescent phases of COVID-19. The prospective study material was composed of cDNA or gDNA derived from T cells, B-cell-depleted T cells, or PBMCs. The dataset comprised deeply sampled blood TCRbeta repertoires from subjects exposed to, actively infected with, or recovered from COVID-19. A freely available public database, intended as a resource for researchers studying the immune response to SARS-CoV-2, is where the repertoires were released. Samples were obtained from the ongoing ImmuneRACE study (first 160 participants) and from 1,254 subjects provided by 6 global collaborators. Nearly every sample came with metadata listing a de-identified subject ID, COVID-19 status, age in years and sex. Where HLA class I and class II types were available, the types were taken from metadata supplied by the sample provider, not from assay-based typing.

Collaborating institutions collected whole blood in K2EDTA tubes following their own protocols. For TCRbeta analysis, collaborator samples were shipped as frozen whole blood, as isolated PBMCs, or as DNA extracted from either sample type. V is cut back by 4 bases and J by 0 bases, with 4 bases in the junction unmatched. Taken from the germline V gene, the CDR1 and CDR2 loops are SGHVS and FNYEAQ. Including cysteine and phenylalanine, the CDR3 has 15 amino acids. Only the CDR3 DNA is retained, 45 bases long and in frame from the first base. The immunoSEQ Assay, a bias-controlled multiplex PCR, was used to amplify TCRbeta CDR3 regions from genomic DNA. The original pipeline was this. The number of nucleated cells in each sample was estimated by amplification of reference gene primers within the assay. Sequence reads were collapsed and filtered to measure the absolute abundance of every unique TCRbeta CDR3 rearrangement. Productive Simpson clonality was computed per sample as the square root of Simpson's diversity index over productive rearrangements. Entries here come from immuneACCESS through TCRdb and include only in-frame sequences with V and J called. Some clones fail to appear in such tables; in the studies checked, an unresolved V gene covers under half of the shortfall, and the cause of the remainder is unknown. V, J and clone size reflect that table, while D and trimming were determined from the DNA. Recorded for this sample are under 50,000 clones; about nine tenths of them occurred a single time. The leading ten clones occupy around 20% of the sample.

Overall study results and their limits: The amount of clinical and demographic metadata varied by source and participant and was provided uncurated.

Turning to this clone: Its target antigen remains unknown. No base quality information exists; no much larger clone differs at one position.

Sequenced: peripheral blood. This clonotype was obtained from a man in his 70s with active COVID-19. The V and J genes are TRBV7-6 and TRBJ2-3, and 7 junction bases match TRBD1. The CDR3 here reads CASSSRGISTDTQYF. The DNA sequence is TGTGCCAGCAGCTCCAGGGGGATTAGCACAGATACGCAGTATTTT. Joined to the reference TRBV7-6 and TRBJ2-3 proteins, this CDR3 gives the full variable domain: GAGVSQSPRYKVTKRGQDVALRCDPISGHVSLYWYRQALGQGPEFLTYFNYEAQQDKSGLPNDRFSAERPEGSISTLTIQRTEQRDSAMYRCASSSRGISTDTQYFGPGTRLTVL.